Described below is a single T cell receptor (beta chain) sequence and its context. These data are taken from a study of blood T cell repertoires in COVID-19. Across the whole study: Donors in the United States, Italy and Spain gave samples during acute or convalescent COVID-19. Sources were T cells, B-cell-depleted T cells, or PBMCs; the material itself was cDNA or gDNA.

In the original workflow: Estimated nucleated cell counts came from reference gene primer amplification. Profiled with immunoSEQ multiplex PCR; TCRdb holds only in-frame clones, not every one. D and trimming come from the DNA, and the V and J calls and clone size come from that table. The table records under 65,000 clones, around 76% of them present only once. Trimming left V 3 bases short and J 7 bases short, with 10 bases between. This CDR3 has 13 amino acids. CDR1 KGHDR and CDR2 SFDVKD come from the germline V gene. The specimen sequenced was peripheral blood. This clonotype originated in a woman aged 60-75 years with acute or convalescent COVID-19. The V call is TRBV24-1, the J call TRBJ2-3; a possible D gene is TRBD2 (5 bases). The CDR3 is CATSDQTTNTQYF. DNA for the CDR3: TGTGCCACCAGTGATCAGACTACAAATACGCAGTATTTT.